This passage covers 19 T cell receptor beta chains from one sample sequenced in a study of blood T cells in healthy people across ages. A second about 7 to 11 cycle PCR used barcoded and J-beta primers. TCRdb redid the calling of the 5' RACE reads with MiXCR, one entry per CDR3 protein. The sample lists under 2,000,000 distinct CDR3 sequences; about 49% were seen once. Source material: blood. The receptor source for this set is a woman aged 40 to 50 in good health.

The CDR3, as DNA: TGTGCCAGCAGCCAGCAGGACAGGCTGGGCTCCTGGCATGAGCAGTTCTTC. It specifies CASSQQDRLGSWHEQFF. The rearrangement links TRBV7-9 to TRBJ2-1, with 7 bases lining up with TRBD1. J lost 8 bases, V lost 5 bases, and 18 bases had no gene match. The CDR3 has 17 amino acids. CDR1 and CDR2 from the germline V gene are SEHNR and FQNEAQ (reference sequence).

CDR3 sequence: CASISGGQWNEQFF. The CDR3 coding sequence is TGTGCCAGCATATCGGGGGGCCAATGGAATGAGCAGTTCTTC. The V and J genes are TRBV6-2 or TRBV6-3 and TRBJ2-1, with D possibly matching TRBD2 (7 bases). Germline CDR1 and CDR2: MNHEY and SVGEGT. The V and J ends lost 7 bases and 7 bases respectively, with 17 bases between them. This CDR3 has 14 residues.

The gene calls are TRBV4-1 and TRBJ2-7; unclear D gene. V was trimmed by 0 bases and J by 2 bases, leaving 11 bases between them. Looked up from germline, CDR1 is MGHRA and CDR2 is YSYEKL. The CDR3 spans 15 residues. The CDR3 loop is CASSQDRTATYEQYF. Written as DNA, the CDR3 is TGCGCCAGCAGCCAAGATCGGACGGCCACCTACGAGCAGTACTTC.

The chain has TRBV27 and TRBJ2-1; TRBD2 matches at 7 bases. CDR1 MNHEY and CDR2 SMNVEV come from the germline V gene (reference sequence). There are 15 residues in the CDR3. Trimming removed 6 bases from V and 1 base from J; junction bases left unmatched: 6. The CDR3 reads CASRQLAVSYNEQFF. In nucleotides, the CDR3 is TGTGCCAGCAGACAGCTAGCGGTGTCCTACAATGAGCAGTTCTTC.

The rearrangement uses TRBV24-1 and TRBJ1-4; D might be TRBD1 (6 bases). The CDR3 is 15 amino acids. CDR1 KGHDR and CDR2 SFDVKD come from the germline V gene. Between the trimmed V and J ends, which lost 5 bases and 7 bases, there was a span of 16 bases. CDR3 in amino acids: CATSGTGAGSEKLFF. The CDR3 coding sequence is TGTGCCACCAGTGGGACGGGGGCGGGGAGTGAAAAACTGTTTTTT.

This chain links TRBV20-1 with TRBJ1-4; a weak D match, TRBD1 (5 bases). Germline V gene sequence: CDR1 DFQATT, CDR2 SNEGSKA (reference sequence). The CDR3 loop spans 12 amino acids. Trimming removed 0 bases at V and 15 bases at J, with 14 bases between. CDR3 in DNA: TGCAGTGCTAGAGAATACCAGGGTCAGTTGTTTTTT. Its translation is CSAREYQGQLFF.

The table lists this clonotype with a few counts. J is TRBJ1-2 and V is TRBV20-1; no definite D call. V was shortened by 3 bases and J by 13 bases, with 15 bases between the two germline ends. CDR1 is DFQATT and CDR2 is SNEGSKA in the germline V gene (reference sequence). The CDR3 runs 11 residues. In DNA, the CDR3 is TGCAGTGCTAGCACCAGCACCGTCTGCACCTTC. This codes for CSASTSTVCTF.

CDR3 sequence (DNA): TGCAGTGCCCGTAGACAGGGCGTCTCCTACGAGCAGTACTTC. It is translated as CSARRQGVSYEQYF. The chain is built from TRBV20-1 and TRBJ2-7; TRBD1 matches 7 bases. Trimming at V came to 6 bases and at J to 0 bases, leaving 8 bases not matched to a gene. CDR1 and CDR2 from the germline V gene are DFQATT and SNEGSKA (reference sequence). CDR3 length: 14 amino acids.

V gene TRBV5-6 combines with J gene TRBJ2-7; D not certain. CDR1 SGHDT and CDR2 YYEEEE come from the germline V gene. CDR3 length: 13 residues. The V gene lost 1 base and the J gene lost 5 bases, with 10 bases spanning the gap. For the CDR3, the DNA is TGTGCCAGCAGCTTGTGGCCTCCCCACGAGCAGTACTTC. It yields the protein CASSLWPPHEQYF.

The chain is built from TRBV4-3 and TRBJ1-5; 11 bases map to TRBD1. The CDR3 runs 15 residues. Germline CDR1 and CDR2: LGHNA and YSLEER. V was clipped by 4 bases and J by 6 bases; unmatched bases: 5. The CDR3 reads CASSPGQGVGQPQHF. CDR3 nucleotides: TGCGCCAGCAGCCCGGGACAGGGGGTGGGTCAGCCCCAGCATTTT.

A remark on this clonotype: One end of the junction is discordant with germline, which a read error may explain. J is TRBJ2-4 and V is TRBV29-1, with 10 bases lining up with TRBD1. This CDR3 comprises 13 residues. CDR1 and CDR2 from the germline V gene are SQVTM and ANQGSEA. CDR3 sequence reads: CSVEGDRGNTQYF. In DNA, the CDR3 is TGCAGCGTTGAAGGGGACAGGGGAAACACTCAGTACTTC.

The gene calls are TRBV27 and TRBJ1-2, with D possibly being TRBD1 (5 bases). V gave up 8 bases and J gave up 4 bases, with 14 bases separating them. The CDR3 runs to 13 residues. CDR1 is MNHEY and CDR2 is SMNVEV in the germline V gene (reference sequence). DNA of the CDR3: TGTGCCAGCGGGGACCGGGACGGCTATGGCTACACCTTC. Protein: CASGDRDGYGYTF.

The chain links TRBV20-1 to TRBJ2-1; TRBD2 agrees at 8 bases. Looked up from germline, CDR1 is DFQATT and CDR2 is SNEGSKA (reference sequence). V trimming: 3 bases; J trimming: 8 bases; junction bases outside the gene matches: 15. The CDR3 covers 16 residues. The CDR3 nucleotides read TGCAGTGCTAGGAATACCGTAGCGGGGCTAGCCCATGAGCAGTTCTTC. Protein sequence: CSARNTVAGLAHEQFF.

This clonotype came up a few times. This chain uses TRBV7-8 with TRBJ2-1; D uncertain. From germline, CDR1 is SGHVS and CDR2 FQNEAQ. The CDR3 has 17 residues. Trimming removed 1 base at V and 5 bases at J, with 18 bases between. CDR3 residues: CASSLVMIGVSNNEQFF. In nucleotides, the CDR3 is TGTGCCAGCAGCTTAGTAATGATCGGAGTGAGCAACAATGAGCAGTTCTTC.

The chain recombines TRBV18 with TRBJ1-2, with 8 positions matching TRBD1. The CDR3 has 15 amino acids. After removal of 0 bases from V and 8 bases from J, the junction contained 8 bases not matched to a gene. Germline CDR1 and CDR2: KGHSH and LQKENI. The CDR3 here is CASSPPAPGGNGYTF. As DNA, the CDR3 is TGTGCCAGCTCACCACCGGCCCCAGGGGGCAACGGCTACACCTTC.

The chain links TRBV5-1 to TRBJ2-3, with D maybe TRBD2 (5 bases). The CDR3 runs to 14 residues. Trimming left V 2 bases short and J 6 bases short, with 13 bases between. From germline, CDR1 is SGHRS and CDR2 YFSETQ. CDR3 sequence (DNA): TGCGCCAGCAGCTTCAACACGGGGATGGATACGCAGTATTTT. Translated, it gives CASSFNTGMDTQYF. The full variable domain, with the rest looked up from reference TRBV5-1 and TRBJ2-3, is KAGVTQTPRYLIKTRGQQVTLSCSPISGHRSVSWYQQTPGQGLQFLFEYFSETQRNKGNFPGRFSGRQFSNSRSEMNVSTLELGDSALYLCASSFNTGMDTQYFGPGTRLTVL.

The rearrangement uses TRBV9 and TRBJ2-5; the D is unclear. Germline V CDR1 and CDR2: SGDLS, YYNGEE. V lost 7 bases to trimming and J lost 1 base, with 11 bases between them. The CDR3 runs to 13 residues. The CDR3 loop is CASGKTLQETQYF. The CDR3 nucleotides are TGTGCCAGCGGTAAGACTCTCCAAGAGACCCAGTACTTC.

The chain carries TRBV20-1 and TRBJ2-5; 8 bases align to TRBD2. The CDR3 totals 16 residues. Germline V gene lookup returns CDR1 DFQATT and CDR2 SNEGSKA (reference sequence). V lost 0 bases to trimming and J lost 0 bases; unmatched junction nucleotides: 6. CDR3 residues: CSARDRLAGYQETQYF. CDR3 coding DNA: TGCAGTGCTAGAGATCGGCTAGCGGGTTACCAAGAGACCCAGTACTTC.

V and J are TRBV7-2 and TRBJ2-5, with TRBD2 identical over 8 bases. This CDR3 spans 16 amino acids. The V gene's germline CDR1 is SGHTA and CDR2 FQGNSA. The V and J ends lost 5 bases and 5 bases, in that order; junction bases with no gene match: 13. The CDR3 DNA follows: TGTGCCAGCAGCGCCGACTCCAGCGGGGGTCTGGAGACCCAGTACTTC. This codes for CASSADSSGGLETQYF.